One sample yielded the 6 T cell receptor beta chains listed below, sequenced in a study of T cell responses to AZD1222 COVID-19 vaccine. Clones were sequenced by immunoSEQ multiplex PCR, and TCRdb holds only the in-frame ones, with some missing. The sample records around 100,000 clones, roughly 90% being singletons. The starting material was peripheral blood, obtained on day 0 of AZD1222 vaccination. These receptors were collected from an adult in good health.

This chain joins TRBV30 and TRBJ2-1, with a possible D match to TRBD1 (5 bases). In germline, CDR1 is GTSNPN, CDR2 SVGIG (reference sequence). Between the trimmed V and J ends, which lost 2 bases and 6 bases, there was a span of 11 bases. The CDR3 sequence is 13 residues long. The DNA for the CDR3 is TGTGCCTGGAGTCAACGTAGGGGCAATGAGCAGTTCTTC. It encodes CAWSQRRGNEQFF.

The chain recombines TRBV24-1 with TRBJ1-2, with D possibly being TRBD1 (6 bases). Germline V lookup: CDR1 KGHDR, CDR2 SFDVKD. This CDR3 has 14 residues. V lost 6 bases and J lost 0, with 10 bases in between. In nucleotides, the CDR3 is TGTGCCACCAGTAAGGACAGCTCTAACTATGGCTACACCTTC. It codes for CATSKDSSNYGYTF.

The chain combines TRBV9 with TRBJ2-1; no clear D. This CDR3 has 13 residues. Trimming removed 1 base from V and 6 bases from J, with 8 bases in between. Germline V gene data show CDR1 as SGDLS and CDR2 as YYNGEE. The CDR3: CASSVSTANEQFF. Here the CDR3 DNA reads TGTGCCAGCAGCGTATCAACGGCCAATGAGCAGTTCTTC.

The DNA for the CDR3 is TGTGCCAGGGTCAATTTTCAGGGAATGAATTCACCCCTCCACTTT. Its protein is CARVNFQGMNSPLHF. The V gene is TRBV21-1, the J gene TRBJ1-6; TRBD1, as called in the table, went unchecked against the DNA. TRBV21-1 is a known pseudogene. The CDR3 length is 15 residues.

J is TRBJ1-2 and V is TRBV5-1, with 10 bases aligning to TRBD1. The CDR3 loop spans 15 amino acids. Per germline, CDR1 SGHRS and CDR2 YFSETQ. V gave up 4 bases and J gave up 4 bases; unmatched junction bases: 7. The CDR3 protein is CASSTGTGVFYGYTF. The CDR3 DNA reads TGCGCCAGCAGCACCGGGACAGGGGTGTTCTATGGCTACACCTTC. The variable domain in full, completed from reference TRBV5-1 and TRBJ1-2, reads KAGVTQTPRYLIKTRGQQVTLSCSPISGHRSVSWYQQTPGQGLQFLFEYFSETQRNKGNFPGRFSGRQFSNSRSEMNVSTLELGDSALYLCASSTGTGVFYGYTFGSGTRLTVV.

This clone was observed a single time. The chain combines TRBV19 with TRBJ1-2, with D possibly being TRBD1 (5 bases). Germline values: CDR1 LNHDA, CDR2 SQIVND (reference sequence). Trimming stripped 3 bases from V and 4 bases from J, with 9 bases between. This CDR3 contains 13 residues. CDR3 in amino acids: CASSMGQLYGYTF. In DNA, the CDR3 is TGTGCCAGTAGTATGGGGCAGCTCTATGGCTACACCTTC. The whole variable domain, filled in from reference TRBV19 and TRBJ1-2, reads DGGITQSPKYLFRKEGQNVTLSCEQNLNHDAMYWYRQDPGQGLRLIYYSQIVNDFQKGDIAEGYSVSREKKESFPLTVTSAQKNPTAFYLCASSMGQLYGYTFGSGTRLTVV.